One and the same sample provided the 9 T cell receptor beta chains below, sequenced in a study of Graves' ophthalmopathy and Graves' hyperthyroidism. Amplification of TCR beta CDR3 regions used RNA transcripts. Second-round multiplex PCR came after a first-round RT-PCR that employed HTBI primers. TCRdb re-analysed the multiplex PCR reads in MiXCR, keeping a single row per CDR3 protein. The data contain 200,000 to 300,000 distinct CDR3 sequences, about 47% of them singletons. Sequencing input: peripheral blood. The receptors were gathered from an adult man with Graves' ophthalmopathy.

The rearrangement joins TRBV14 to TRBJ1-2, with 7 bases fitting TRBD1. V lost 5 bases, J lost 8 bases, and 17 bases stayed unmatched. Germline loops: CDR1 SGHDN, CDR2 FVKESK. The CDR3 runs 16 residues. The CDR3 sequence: CASSYLWDSGNLGYTF. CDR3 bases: TGTGCCAGCAGCTACCTATGGGACAGTGGTAATTTAGGCTACACCTTC.

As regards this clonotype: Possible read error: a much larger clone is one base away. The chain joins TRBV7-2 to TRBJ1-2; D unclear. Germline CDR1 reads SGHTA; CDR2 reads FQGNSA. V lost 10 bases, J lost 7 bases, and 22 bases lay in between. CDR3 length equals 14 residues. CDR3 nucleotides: TGTGCCACACACCTGGGTCGGGAACCCTGTGGCTACACCTTC. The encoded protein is CATHLGREPCGYTF. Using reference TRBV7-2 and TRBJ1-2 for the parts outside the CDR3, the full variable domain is GAGVSQSPSNKVTEKGKDVELRCDPISGHTALYWYRQSLGQGLEFLIYFQGNSAPDKSGLPSDRFSAERTGGSVSTLTIQRTQQEDSAVYLCATHLGREPCGYTFGSGTRLTVV.

CDR3 sequence reads: CATAPRPNNSPLHF. The CDR3 nucleotides are TGTGCCACCGCCCCCAGACCTAATAATTCACCCCTCCACTTT. V usage is TRBV10-3 and J usage is TRBJ1-6; D unclear. The V end lost 10 bases, the J end lost 5 bases, and 15 bases lay between the germline ends. CDR1 ENHRY and CDR2 SYGVKD come from the germline V gene. The CDR3 is 14 amino acids.

The CDR3 region is CASSGGRVYNTGELFF. In nucleotides, the CDR3 is TGCGCCAGCTCAGGGGGAAGGGTATATAACACCGGGGAGCTGTTTTTT. The chain employs TRBV4-1 and TRBJ2-2; 7 bases are shared with TRBD1. Looked up from germline, CDR1 is MGHRA and CDR2 is YSYEKL. J was trimmed by 2 bases and V by 8 bases; bases with no gene match: 11. The CDR3 sequence is 16 residues long.

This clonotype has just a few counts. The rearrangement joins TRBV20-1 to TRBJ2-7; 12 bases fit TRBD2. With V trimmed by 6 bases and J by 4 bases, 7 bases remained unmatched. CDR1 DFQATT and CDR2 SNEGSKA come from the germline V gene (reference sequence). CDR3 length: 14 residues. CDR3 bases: TGCAGTGCGAACCAACTAGCGGGAGGTTACGAGCAGTACTTC. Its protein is CSANQLAGGYEQYF.

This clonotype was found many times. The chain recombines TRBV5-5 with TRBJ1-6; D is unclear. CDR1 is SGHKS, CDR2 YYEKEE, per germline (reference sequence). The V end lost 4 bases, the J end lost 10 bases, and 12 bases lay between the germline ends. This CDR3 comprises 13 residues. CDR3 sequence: CASSLTSESPLHF. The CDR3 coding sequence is TGTGCCAGCAGCCTCACGAGTGAGTCACCCCTCCACTTT.

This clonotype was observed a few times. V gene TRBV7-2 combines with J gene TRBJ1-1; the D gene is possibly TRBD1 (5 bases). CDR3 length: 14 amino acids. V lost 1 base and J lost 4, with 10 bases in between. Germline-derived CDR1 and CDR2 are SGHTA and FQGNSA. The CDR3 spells CASSLEGWSTEAFF. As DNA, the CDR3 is TGTGCCAGCAGCTTAGAGGGGTGGAGCACTGAAGCTTTCTTT. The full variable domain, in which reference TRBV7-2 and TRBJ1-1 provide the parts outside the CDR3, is GAGVSQSPSNKVTEKGKDVELRCDPISGHTALYWYRQSLGQGLEFLIYFQGNSAPDKSGLPSDRFSAERTGGSVSTLTIQRTQQEDSAVYLCASSLEGWSTEAFFGQGTRLTVV.

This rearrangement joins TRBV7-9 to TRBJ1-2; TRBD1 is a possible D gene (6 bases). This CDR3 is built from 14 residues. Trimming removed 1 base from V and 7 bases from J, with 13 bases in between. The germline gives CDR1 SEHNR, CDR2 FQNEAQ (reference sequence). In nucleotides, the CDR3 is TGTGCCAGCAGCTTAGAGTGGGGGCCGGGTGGCTACACCTTC. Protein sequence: CASSLEWGPGGYTF. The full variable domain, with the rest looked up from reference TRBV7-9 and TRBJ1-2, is DTGVSQNPRHKITKRGQNVTFRCDPISEHNRLYWYRQTLGQGPEFLTYFQNEAQLEKSRLLSDRFSAERPKGSFSTLEIQRTEQGDSAMYLCASSLEWGPGGYTFGSGTRLTVV.

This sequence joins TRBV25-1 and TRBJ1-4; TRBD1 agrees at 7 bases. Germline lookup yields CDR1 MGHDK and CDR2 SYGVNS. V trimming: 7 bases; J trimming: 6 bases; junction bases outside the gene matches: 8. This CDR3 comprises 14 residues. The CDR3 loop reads CASTPGGVDEKLFF. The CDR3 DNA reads TGTGCCAGCACCCCAGGGGGGGTTGATGAAAAACTGTTTTTT.